Reported below is one T cell receptor beta chain. The V gene end was trimmed by 3 bases and the J gene end by 8 bases; junction bases not matched to a gene: 11. CDR3 size: 15 residues. Germline CDR1 LGHDT, CDR2 YNNKEL (reference sequence). The sample is drawn from a study of blood T cells in healthy people across ages. Study-wide background: About one barcoded TCR beta cDNA was captured per two T cells.

Through a sample-barcoded 5' primer and a J-beta primer mix, a second PCR was run for roughly 7 to 12 cycles. Every single cDNA molecule received a tag from a template-switch adaptor with 12 random nucleotides. A single record per CDR3 protein comes from TCRdb applying MiXCR to the 5' RACE reads. Here the sample spans about 780,000 distinct CDR3 sequences, around a quarter being singletons. These same data were also listed under a study on T cells of mothers and their children. That paper notes: Normalized overlap was always slightly, never significantly, higher in related than unrelated mother-child pairs.

Material: blood. This receptor was identified in a boy aged 10-17 years in good health. This chain uses TRBV3-1 with TRBJ2-3, with 7 bases lining up with TRBD1. The chain's CDR3 is CASSQVRQGLSTQYF. The CDR3, as DNA: TGTGCCAGCAGCCAGGTACGACAGGGTTTATCTACGCAGTATTTT.